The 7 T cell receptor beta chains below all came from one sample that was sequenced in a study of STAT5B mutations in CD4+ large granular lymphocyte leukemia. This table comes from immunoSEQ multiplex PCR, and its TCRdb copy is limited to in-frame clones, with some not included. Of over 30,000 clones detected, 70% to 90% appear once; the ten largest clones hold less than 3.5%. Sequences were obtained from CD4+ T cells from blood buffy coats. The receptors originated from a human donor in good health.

This CDR3 reads CAAYLGYTYGYTF. The DNA for the CDR3 is TGTGCCGCCTATCTAGGTTATACGTATGGCTACACCTTC. V is TRBV28 and J is TRBJ1-2; D unresolved. V gave up 11 bases and J gave up 5 bases, with 18 bases separating them. The germline CDR1 and CDR2 sequences are MDHEN and SYDVKM. The CDR3 consists of 13 residues.

The CDR3 here is CASSWTSGRSEQYF. In DNA form, the CDR3 reads TGTGCCAGCAGCTGGACTAGCGGGAGAAGCGAGCAGTACTTC. The rearrangement links TRBV7-8 to TRBJ2-7; TRBD2 aligns across 13 bases. The CDR3 consists of 14 residues. With V trimmed by 4 bases and J by 6 bases, 3 bases remained unmatched. Germline-derived CDR1 and CDR2 are SGHVS and FQNEAQ.

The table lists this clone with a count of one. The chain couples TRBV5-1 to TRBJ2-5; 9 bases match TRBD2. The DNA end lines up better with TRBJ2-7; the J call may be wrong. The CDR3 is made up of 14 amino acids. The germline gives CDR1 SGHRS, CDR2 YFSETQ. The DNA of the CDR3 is TGCGCCAGCAGCGGTAGCGGGAGTGACTACGAGCAGTACTTC. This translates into CASSGSGSDYEQYF.

The CDR3 reads CASSRDGTNQPQHF. In DNA, the CDR3 is TGTGCCAGCAGCCGGGACGGAACCAATCAGCCCCAGCATTTT. V gene TRBV6-6 combines with J gene TRBJ1-5, with a tentative D call TRBD1 (5 bases). The CDR3 contains 14 residues. From germline, CDR1 is MNHNY and CDR2 SVGAGI (reference sequence). V was trimmed by 6 bases and J by 3 bases, leaving 12 bases between them.

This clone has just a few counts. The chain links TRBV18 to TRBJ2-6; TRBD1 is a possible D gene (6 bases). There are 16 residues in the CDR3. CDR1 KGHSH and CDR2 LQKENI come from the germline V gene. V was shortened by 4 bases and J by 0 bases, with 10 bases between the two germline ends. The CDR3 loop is CASSLQGSSGANVLTF. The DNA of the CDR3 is TGTGCCAGCTCACTACAGGGTAGCTCTGGGGCCAACGTCCTGACTTTC. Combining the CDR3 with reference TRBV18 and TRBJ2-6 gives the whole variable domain NAGVMQNPRHLVRRRGQEARLRCSPMKGHSHVYWYRQLPEEGLKFMVYLQKENIIDESGMPKERFSAEFPKEGPSILRIQQVVRGDSAAYFCASSLQGSSGANVLTFGAGSRLTVL.

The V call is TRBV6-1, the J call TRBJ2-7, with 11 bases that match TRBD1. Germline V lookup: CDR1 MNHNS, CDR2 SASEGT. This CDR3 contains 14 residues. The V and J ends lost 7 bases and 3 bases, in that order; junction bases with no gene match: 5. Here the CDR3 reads CASTLGTGGYEQYF. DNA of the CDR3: TGTGCCAGCACCCTCGGGACAGGGGGCTACGAGCAGTACTTC.

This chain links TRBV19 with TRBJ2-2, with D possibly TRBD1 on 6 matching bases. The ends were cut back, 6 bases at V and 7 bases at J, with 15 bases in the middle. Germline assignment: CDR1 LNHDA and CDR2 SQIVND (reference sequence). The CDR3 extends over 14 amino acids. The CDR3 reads CASRIYRVDGELFF. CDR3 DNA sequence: TGTGCCAGTAGGATATACAGGGTGGACGGGGAGCTGTTTTTT.